The entry that follows covers one T cell receptor beta chain sequence. Its antigen remains unknown. Every patient was affected by relapse after autologous stem cell transplantation, while exposure to brentuximab vedotin was not uniform. Data came from immunoSEQ multiplex PCR; TCRdb stores just in-frame clones and leaves some out. The sample shows some 95,000 clones, roughly 89% of them seen only once. These data come from a study of PD-1 blockade in classical Hodgkin lymphoma. General study results and limits: TCR diversity in CD4+, not CD8+, cells rose significantly by C4D1.

This sample comprised peripheral blood mononuclear cells (PBMCs), obtained before the second cycle of nivolumab. The receptor comes from a human donor with classical Hodgkin lymphoma.

CDR3 protein: CASSLQTSGSRETQYF. The CDR3 nucleotides are TGCGCCAGCAGCTTGCAGACTAGCGGGAGCAGGGAGACCCAGTACTTC. This chain connects TRBV5-1 to TRBJ2-5; 12 nucleotides match TRBD2. Losses at the gene ends were 1 base for V and 5 bases for J; bases not matched to a gene: 6. The CDR3 consists of 16 residues. Germline lookup yields CDR1 SGHRS and CDR2 YFSETQ.